This T cell receptor beta chain was identified in a study of shared T cell receptors in the human thymus. Assay: immunoSEQ multiplex PCR; the TCRdb copy retains only in-frame clones and omits some. The sample shows roughly 550,000 clones, around three quarters of them seen only once. In germline, CDR1 is SQVTM, CDR2 ANQGSEA. Between the trimmed V and J ends, which lost 4 bases and 5 bases, there was a span of 12 bases. The CDR3 length is 13 residues. The same specimen was also included in a second study, on human thymus T cells. That publication notes: Thymus tissue was removed during corrective cardiac surgery. Among thymic and blood repertoires, usage of V and J genes appeared biased.

The chain combines TRBV29-1 with TRBJ2-1; D uncertain. This receptor was obtained from a boy less than two years old with a congenital heart defect. The source material was thymocytes. The CDR3 loop reads CSVVVRPDNEQFF. The CDR3 nucleotides are TGCAGCGTTGTAGTTCGCCCGGACAATGAGCAGTTCTTC.